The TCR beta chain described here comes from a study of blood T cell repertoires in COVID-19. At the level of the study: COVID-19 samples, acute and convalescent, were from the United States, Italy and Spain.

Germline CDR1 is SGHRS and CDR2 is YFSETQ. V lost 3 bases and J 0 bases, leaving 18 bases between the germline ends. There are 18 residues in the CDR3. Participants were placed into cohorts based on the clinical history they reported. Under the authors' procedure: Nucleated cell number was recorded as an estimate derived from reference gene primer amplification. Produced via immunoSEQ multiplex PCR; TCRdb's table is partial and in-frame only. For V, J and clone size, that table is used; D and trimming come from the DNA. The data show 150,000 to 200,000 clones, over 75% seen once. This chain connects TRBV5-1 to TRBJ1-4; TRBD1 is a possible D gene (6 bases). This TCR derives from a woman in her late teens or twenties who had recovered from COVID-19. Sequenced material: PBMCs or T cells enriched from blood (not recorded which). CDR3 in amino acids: CASSSPTQGRATNEKLFF. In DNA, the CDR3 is TGCGCCAGCAGCTCTCCCACCCAGGGGCGGGCAACTAATGAAAAACTGTTTTTT.